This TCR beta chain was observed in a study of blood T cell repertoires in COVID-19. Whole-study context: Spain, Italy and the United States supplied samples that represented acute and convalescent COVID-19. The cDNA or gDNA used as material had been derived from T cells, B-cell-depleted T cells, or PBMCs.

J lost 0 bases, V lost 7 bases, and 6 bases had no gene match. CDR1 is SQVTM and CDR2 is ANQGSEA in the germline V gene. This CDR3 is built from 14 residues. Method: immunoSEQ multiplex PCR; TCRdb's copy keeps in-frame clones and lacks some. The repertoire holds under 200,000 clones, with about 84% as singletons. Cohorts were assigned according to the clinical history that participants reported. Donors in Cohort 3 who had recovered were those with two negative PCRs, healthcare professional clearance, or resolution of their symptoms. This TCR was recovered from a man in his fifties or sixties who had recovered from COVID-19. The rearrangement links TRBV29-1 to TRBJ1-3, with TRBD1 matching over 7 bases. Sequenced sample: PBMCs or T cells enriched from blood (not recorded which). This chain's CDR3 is CSGKAGGSGNTIYF. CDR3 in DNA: TGCAGCGGGAAGGCAGGGGGCTCTGGAAACACCATATATTTT.